This T cell receptor (beta chain) stems from a study of blood T cell repertoires in COVID-19. The method was immunoSEQ multiplex PCR; TCRdb's version includes in-frame clones alone and lacks a portion of them. The sample gives approximately 56,000 clones, 89% of which show up once; 43% is in the top ten. Trimming shortened V by 5 bases and J by 3 bases, and 11 bases separated the two germline ends. CDR3 length: 14 residues. From germline, CDR1 is SGHTA and CDR2 FQGNSA. The chain is built from TRBV7-2 and TRBJ2-1; D is ambiguous. The sequencing sample was made of peripheral blood. The receptor's source is a woman aged 60-75 years with COVID-19, enrolled during active disease. CDR3 residues: CASSPPFSYNEQFF. The CDR3 nucleotides are TGTGCCAGCAGCCCCCCCTTTAGCTACAATGAGCAGTTCTTC.